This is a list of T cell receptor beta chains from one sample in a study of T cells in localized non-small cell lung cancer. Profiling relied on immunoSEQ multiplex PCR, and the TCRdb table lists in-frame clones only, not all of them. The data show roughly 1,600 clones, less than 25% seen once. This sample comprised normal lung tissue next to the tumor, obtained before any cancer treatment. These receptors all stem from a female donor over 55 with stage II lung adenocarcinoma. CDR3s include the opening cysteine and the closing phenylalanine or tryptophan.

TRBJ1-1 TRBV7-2 CASSSFEYTEAFF
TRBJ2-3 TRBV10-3 CAISESASYSDTQYF
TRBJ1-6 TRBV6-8 CASSYRVRPGYTGSPLHF
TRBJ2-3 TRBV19 CASSSRTSVPSTDTQYF
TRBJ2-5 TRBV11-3 CASSLDRGNQETQYF
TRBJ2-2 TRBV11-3 CASSLGRVNTGELFF
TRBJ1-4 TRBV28 CASSPDSIGGKLFF
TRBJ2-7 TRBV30 CAWRFTGAAEQYF
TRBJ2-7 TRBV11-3 CASSLSFGPGTESYEQYF
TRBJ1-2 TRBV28 CASSVIYDGYTF
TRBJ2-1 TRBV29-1 CSVTGGSSYNEQFF
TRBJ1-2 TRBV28 CALSRDRESYGYTF
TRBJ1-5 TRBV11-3 CASSSPPGTGTSSNQPQHF
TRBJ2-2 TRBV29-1 CSVEVESTGELFF
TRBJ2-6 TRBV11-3 CASSLKVSGANVLTF
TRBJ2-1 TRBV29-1 CSVANRDHPYNEQFF
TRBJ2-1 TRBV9 CASSEAVGEGRNEQFF
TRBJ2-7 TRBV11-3 CASSPGLAGHEQYF
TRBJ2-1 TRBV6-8 CASIGVPGLGGSEQFF
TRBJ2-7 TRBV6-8 CASSFLDREGDEQYF
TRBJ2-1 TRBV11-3 CASSKSGTKYNEQFF
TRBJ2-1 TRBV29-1 CSVDRALTANEQFF
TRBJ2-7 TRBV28 CASSLGRDYEQYF
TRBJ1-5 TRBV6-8 CASGRAGLINQPQHF
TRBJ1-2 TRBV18 CASSPERRDSSYGYTF
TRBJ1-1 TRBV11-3 CASSLTGQVNTEAFF
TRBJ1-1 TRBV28 CASRPPGRTEAFF
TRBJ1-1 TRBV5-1 CASSFGEVLGNTEAFF